A single sample is the source of the 9 T cell receptor beta chains below, sequenced in a study of tumor and adjacent non-tumor tissue in lung cancer. RNA was extracted from bulk tissue without any cell sorting. The library came from three nested PCR rounds adapted from ARM-PCR protocols. A single record per CDR3 protein comes from TCRdb applying MiXCR to the multiplex PCR reads. Altogether 120,000 or so distinct CDR3 sequences are present, around three fifths being singletons, with the ten largest covering 10% to 15%. Sequenced sample: lung tumor tissue. The receptors here all came from a man younger than 45 with non-small cell lung cancer.

About this clonotype itself: One junction end does not reproduce the germline sequence, and a read error may be involved. This rearrangement joins TRBV11-2 to TRBJ2-3; D possibly uses TRBD1 or TRBD2 (7 bases each). The length of the CDR3 is 15 residues. Germline CDR1 reads SGHAT; CDR2 reads FQNNGV. Here the CDR3 DNA reads TGTGCCATCAGCACCTGGGAGGGGGCAGGGGATACGCAGTATTTC. This translates into CAISTWEGAGDTQYF.

A note on this clonotype: This CDR3 is missing its conserved last phenylalanine or tryptophan, likely due to a read error. The chain joins TRBV11-2 to TRBJ2-3; D is unclear. Germline CDR1 reads SGHAT; CDR2 reads FQNNGV. The length of the CDR3 is 14 residues. The CDR3 coding sequence is TGTGCCAGCAGCTTATCAGTTCCCCAAGATGCGCAGTATTTG. Translated, it gives CASSLSVPQDAQYL.

This clonotype was found a few times. V is TRBV7-2 and J is TRBJ1-5; 7 bases are a match to TRBD1. The V segment lost 7 bases and the J segment 3 bases; nucleotides outside the gene matches: 6. Per germline, CDR1 SGHTA and CDR2 FQGNSA. CDR3 size: 14 residues. The DNA for the CDR3 is TGTGCCAGCAACAACAGGGGTTTCAATCAGCCCCAGCATTTT. Translating it yields CASNNRGFNQPQHF.

This clonotype is medium-sized (0.01 to 0.1%) in the sample. The CDR3 bases are TGCAGTGCTAGAGTACCCGGGACAGGGGACTCACCCCTCCACTTT. Encoded protein: CSARVPGTGDSPLHF. The chain has TRBV20-1 and TRBJ1-6; 10 bases are shared with TRBD1. The germline V gene has CDR1 DFQATT and CDR2 SNEGSKA (reference sequence). V dropped 1 base and J dropped 10; count of bases not matched to a gene: 7. CDR3 length: 15 residues.

The chain links TRBV14 to TRBJ2-3; 7 nucleotides align to TRBD1. The CDR3 loop spans 16 amino acids. Germline V CDR1 and CDR2: SGHDN, FVKESK. The V gene end was trimmed by 4 bases and the J gene end by 5 bases; junction bases not matched to a gene: 12. CDR3 nucleotides: TGTGCCAGCAGCCGAAATCCCGCGAGGGGGCTAGATACGCAGTATTTT. It yields the protein CASSRNPARGLDTQYF.

In its sample, this clonotype was seen a few times. V gene TRBV16 combines with J gene TRBJ2-5; TRBD1 matches 8 bases. The germline gives CDR1 KGHSY, CDR2 FQNENV. The CDR3 totals 15 residues. V dropped 0 bases and J dropped 3; count of bases not matched to a gene: 3. The CDR3 region is CASSQSGQGEETQYF. CDR3 DNA: TGTGCCAGCAGCCAATCAGGACAGGGCGAAGAGACCCAGTACTTC.

Turning to this clonotype: A much larger clone lies one base from this, so it may be a read error. The V gene is TRBV12-3 or TRBV12-4, the J gene TRBJ1-5; D is perhaps TRBD1 (5 bases). The length of the CDR3 is 14 residues. DNA for the CDR3: TGTGCCACGTCGACCGGACACGGCAATCAGTCCCAGCATTTT. Residues: CATSTGHGNQSQHF.

This chain connects TRBV24-1 to TRBJ2-1; TRBD2 might be the D (6 bases). The CDR3 runs to 15 residues. V was shortened by 0 bases and J by 7 bases, with 12 bases between the two germline ends. Germline CDR1 is KGHDR and CDR2 is SFDVKD. The CDR3 bases are TGTGCCACCAGTGATTTGGAGACTAGACGTAATGAGCAGTTCTTC. This codes for CATSDLETRRNEQFF.

In the case of this clonotype: Given a much more abundant clone one base away, this may be a read error. J is TRBJ2-7 and V is TRBV20-1; 11 bases line up with TRBD2. Germline V gives CDR1 DFQATT, CDR2 SNEGSKA (reference sequence). CDR3 length equals 13 residues. The CDR3 region has the DNA TGCACTGCTAGAACTAGCGGGAGCTACGAGCAGTACTTC. Amino acid sequence: CTARTSGSYEQYF.